The 9 T cell receptor beta chains given below trace back to one sample, sequenced in a study of blood T cell repertoires in COVID-19 (dated by TCRdb to about 2020). Preparation of the library involved the immunoSEQ multiplex PCR assay. TCRdb took this table from immuneACCESS and kept in-frame rearrangements with V and J called. Such tables lack part of the clones; where checked against another copy, unresolved V genes explain under half of the gap, and the rest is unexplained. This sample holds over 350,000 clones; approximately 87% were observed only once. The ten largest clones represent around 9.3% of the sample. Sequenced: PBMCs or T cells enriched from blood (not recorded which). These receptors were collected from a woman aged 50 to 60 who had recovered from COVID-19.

The rearrangement uses TRBV18 and TRBJ1-4; TRBD1 matches 8 bases. The ends lost 4 bases at V and 3 bases at J; junction bases unmatched: 1. The CDR3 totals 14 residues. Germline loops: CDR1 KGHSH, CDR2 LQKENI. CDR3 sequence: CASSLQGANEKLFF. The CDR3 DNA reads TGTGCCAGCTCACTACAGGGGGCTAATGAAAAACTGTTTTTT.

V is TRBV28 and J is TRBJ1-2; TRBD1 is a possible D gene (5 bases). Trimming pared 10 bases from V and 2 bases from J, leaving 11 bases between. Germline V gives CDR1 MDHEN, CDR2 SYDVKM. This CDR3 has 12 residues. CDR3 protein: CAIQGANYGYTF. CDR3 nucleotide sequence: TGTGCCATTCAGGGTGCAAACTATGGCTACACCTTC.

CDR3 coding DNA: TGTGCCGTCAGCGGGGGACCCGGGGAGCTGTTTTTT. Protein: CAVSGGPGELFF. The chain joins TRBV6-5 to TRBJ2-2; 8 bases align to TRBD2. Germline V gives CDR1 MNHEY, CDR2 SVGAGI. V lost 11 bases and J lost 6; bases outside the gene matches: 5. The CDR3 has 12 amino acids.

The V and J genes are TRBV5-4 and TRBJ2-7; TRBD2 is a possible D gene (6 bases). The CDR3 has 15 amino acids. Trimming pared 0 bases from V and 6 bases from J, leaving 16 bases between. In germline, CDR1 is SGHNT, CDR2 YYREEE (reference sequence). CDR3 sequence (DNA): TGTGCCAGCAGCTTGGGGGGGTCAGGAGGGGTCGAGCAGTACTTC. Protein: CASSLGGSGGVEQYF.

This clone was counted only a few times. The V and J genes are TRBV3-1 (or the pseudogene TRBV3-2) and TRBJ1-4; D gene ambiguous. The germline CDR1 and CDR2 sequences are LGHDT and YNNKEL (reference sequence). The V gene lost 4 bases and the J gene lost 3 bases, with 9 bases spanning the gap. This CDR3 comprises 14 residues. The CDR3 is CASSPRAANEKLFF. DNA of the CDR3: TGTGCCAGCAGCCCCCGAGCCGCTAATGAAAAACTGTTTTTT.

V and J are TRBV3-1 (or the pseudogene TRBV3-2) and TRBJ2-7; weak D call: TRBD1 (6 bases). Germline values: CDR1 LGHDT, CDR2 YNNKEL (reference sequence). Trimming took 1 base from V and 4 from J, leaving 11 bases between them. There are 14 residues in the CDR3. The CDR3 protein is CASSQGTAQYEQYF. The CDR3 DNA sequence: TGTGCCAGCAGCCAAGGGACAGCCCAATACGAGCAGTACTTC.

This clone has just a few counts. The CDR3 bases are TGTGCCAGCAGCACCCTACTAGCCGGGGAGCTGTTTTTT. Its protein product is CASSTLLAGELFF. The V and J genes are TRBV7-9 and TRBJ2-2; TRBD2 might be the D (5 bases). V lost 5 bases and J lost 6, with 10 bases in between. Germline V gene sequence: CDR1 SEHNR, CDR2 FQNEAQ (reference sequence). CDR3 length: 13 residues.

The chain is built from TRBV4-1 and TRBJ1-5; a possible D gene is TRBD1 (6 bases). Trimming stripped 5 bases from V and 7 bases from J, with 12 bases between. Germline V lookup: CDR1 MGHRA, CDR2 YSYEKL. The CDR3 runs to 13 residues. In nucleotides, the CDR3 is TGCGCCAGCAGCGATACTCAGGGGCAGCCCCAGCATTTT. Its translation: CASSDTQGQPQHF.

V gene TRBV4-3 combines with J gene TRBJ1-1, with D possibly matching TRBD1 (5 bases). The CDR3 contains 15 residues. Germline V gene lookup returns CDR1 LGHNA and CDR2 YSLEER. The V gene lost 0 bases and the J gene lost 1 base, with 9 bases spanning the gap. The DNA for the CDR3 is TGCGCCAGCAGCCAAGATCTTACAGGGAACACTGAAGCTTTCTTT. Amino acid sequence: CASSQDLTGNTEAFF.